This T cell receptor (beta chain) was sequenced in a study of blood T cell repertoires in COVID-19. Turning to the study itself: Italy, Spain and the United States were the sources of the convalescent and acute COVID-19 samples. Nucleic acid was either cDNA or gDNA, and it came from T cells, B-cell-depleted T cells, or PBMCs.

This clone was picked up a small number of times. Germline V gene lookup returns CDR1 SNHLY and CDR2 FYNNEI. Trimming took off 5 bases at V and 0 bases at J, with 14 bases between the two ends. The CDR3 length is 16 residues. Under the authors' procedure: For nucleated cells, counts were estimated from reference gene primer amplification. Using immunoSEQ multiplex PCR, the repertoire was profiled, and TCRdb retains in-frame clones only, with some absent. Clone size and the V and J calls come from that table; the DNA yielded D and trimming. The data hold some 120,000 clones, with 65% to 85% observed a single time.

The clonotype was recovered from a man aged 70-80 years with acute or convalescent COVID-19. The rearrangement joins TRBV2 to TRBJ1-3; D unresolved. Material: peripheral blood. The chain's CDR3 is CASSPILRNSGNTIYF. Here the CDR3 DNA reads TGTGCCAGCAGTCCAATTCTCAGGAACTCTGGAAACACCATATATTTT.